This T cell receptor beta chain was documented in a study of shared clonotypes between healthy human individuals. Study details: Each donor contributed plates that comprised three CD4 naive, three CD4 memory, two CD8 naive and one CD8 memory.

The CDR3 length is 12 residues. V lost 2 bases and J 5 bases, leaving 4 bases between the germline ends. Germline CDR1 and CDR2: MDHEN and SYDVKM. Findings and limits, study-wide: Roughly 5% of naive CD4 clonotypes were shared across four donors.

Points on this clone: Its target is not known. Other DNA sequences from this sample encode an identical CDR3 as well.

The naive CD8 population came from CD45RO-negative cells selected for CCR7, without terminally differentiated effector memory CD45RA+ cells. There were no recent acute infections or vaccinations among the donors, who were healthy HIV-negative adults. Each cell subset's genomic DNA was divided evenly among several immunoSEQ plates. Here immunoSEQ multiplex PCR was the method, and the copy in TCRdb shows in-frame clones only, minus some. The sample holds roughly 2.1 million clones; 85% to 95% are singletons and the top ten take roughly 1.7%. This receptor was identified in a man aged 18 to 35 in good health. Some clones in this sample may be carry-over from other donors' samples. The chain carries TRBV28 and TRBJ2-1, with no clear D. The sequencing input was naive CD8+ T cells from PBMCs. CDR3 loop: CASSLINNEQFF. The CDR3 nucleotides are TGTGCCAGCAGTTTAATTAACAATGAGCAGTTCTTC.